The rows below give T cell receptor beta chains drawn from one sample of a study of blood T cells in healthy people across ages. TCRdb called the 5' RACE reads again in MiXCR, with one record for every CDR3 protein. The sample carries approximately 690,000 distinct CDR3 sequences, roughly two fifths recorded once. Source material: blood. The source of these receptors is an older man in good health. Each CDR3 is given with its conserved first and last residue. The D gene is left open where the match is weak. Size is stated for part of the rows, as once, few or many counts, or as a class when the clone is expanded.

J gene: TRBJ1-6
V gene: TRBV20-1
CDR3 length: 14
D gene: NA
clone size: NA
CDR3 protein: CSARGGNYNSPLHF
CDR3 DNA: TGCAGTGCTAGAGGCGGAAACTATAATTCACCCCTCCACTTT

J gene: TRBJ2-3
V gene: TRBV27
CDR3 length: 14
D gene: NA
clone size: NA
CDR3 protein: CASRALSTRDTQYF
CDR3 DNA: TGTGCCAGCAGGGCTCTGAGCACCAGAGATACGCAGTATTTT

J gene: TRBJ2-7
V gene: TRBV28
CDR3 length: 17
D gene: TRBD2
clone size: NA
CDR3 protein: CASSSPGGSGSAYEQYF
CDR3 DNA: TGTGCCAGCAGTTCCCCAGGGGGTAGCGGGAGCGCCTACGAGCAGTACTTC

J gene: TRBJ2-7
V gene: TRBV6-2/TRBV6-3
CDR3 length: 10
D gene: NA
clone size: NA
CDR3 protein: CTSSYHEQYF
CDR3 DNA: TGTACCAGCAGTTACCACGAGCAGTACTTC

J gene: TRBJ2-7
V gene: TRBV12-3/TRBV12-4
CDR3 length: 12
D gene: NA
clone size: few
CDR3 protein: CASGTDSYEQYF
CDR3 DNA: TGTGCCAGCGGAACGGACAGCTACGAGCAGTACTTC

J gene: TRBJ2-3
V gene: TRBV4-1
CDR3 length: 17
D gene: TRBD2
clone size: many
CDR3 protein: CASSQVRRRGGTDTQYF
CDR3 DNA: TGCGCCAGCAGCCAAGTAAGAAGACGGGGGGGCACAGATACGCAGTATTTT

J gene: TRBJ2-7
V gene: TRBV29-1
CDR3 length: 12
D gene: NA
clone size: few
CDR3 protein: CSGSDRTYEQYF
CDR3 DNA: TGCAGCGGATCGGACAGAACCTACGAGCAGTACTTC

J gene: TRBJ2-5
V gene: TRBV7-2
CDR3 length: 14
D gene: NA
clone size: NA
CDR3 protein: CASSQRPLQETQYF
CDR3 DNA: TGTGCCAGCAGCCAGCGACCCCTACAAGAGACCCAGTACTTC

J gene: TRBJ2-7
V gene: TRBV7-2
CDR3 length: 16
D gene: TRBD2
clone size: NA
CDR3 protein: CASSREPGTSGNEQYF
CDR3 DNA: TGTGCCAGCAGCCGAGAACCTGGGACTAGCGGAAACGAGCAGTACTTC

J gene: TRBJ1-2
V gene: TRBV7-2
CDR3 length: 15
D gene: TRBD1
clone size: NA
CDR3 protein: CASSLAGTGLYGYTF
CDR3 DNA: TGTGCCAGCAGCTTAGCAGGGACAGGGTTATATGGCTACACCTTC

J gene: TRBJ1-2
V gene: TRBV20-1
CDR3 length: 14
D gene: TRBD1
clone size: NA
CDR3 protein: CSAYQGGPNYGYTF
CDR3 DNA: TGCAGTGCTTACCAGGGGGGCCCCAACTATGGCTACACCTTC

J gene: TRBJ1-1
V gene: TRBV6-5
CDR3 length: 16
D gene: NA
clone size: once
CDR3 protein: CASSYSTRHLNTEAFF
CDR3 DNA: TGTGCCAGCAGTTACTCCACCAGACATTTGAACACTGAAGCTTTCTTT

J gene: TRBJ2-7
V gene: TRBV20-1
CDR3 length: 12
D gene: NA
clone size: few
CDR3 protein: CSASKTRYEQYF
CDR3 DNA: TGCAGTGCTAGCAAGACGCGCTACGAGCAGTACTTC

J gene: TRBJ2-6
V gene: TRBV5-1
CDR3 length: 16
D gene: NA
clone size: many
CDR3 protein: CASSLDSISGANVLTF
CDR3 DNA: TGCGCCAGCAGCTTGGACAGCATCTCTGGGGCCAACGTCCTGACTTTC

J gene: TRBJ1-2
V gene: TRBV20-1
CDR3 length: 14
D gene: NA
clone size: NA
CDR3 protein: CSAPPTGENYGYTF
CDR3 DNA: TGCAGTGCCCCTCCGACAGGAGAAAACTATGGCTACACCTTC

J gene: TRBJ2-1
V gene: TRBV5-1
CDR3 length: 14
D gene: NA
clone size: many
CDR3 protein: CASSLGQVDNEQFF
CDR3 DNA: TGCGCCAGCAGCTTGGGACAGGTCGACAATGAGCAGTTCTTC

J gene: TRBJ2-2
V gene: TRBV20-1
CDR3 length: 12
D gene: NA
clone size: few
CDR3 protein: CSANRNTGELFF
CDR3 DNA: TGCAGTGCTAACAGAAACACCGGGGAGCTGTTTTTT

J gene: TRBJ2-7
V gene: TRBV15
CDR3 length: 15
D gene: NA
clone size: NA
CDR3 protein: CATIRDRVRTHEQYF
CDR3 DNA: TGTGCCACCATCAGAGACCGAGTACGTACACACGAGCAGTACTTC

J gene: TRBJ2-1
V gene: TRBV27
CDR3 length: 16
D gene: TRBD2
clone size: NA
CDR3 protein: CASSHPPAGVYKEQFF
CDR3 DNA: TGTGCCAGCAGTCACCCCCCAGCGGGAGTTTACAAGGAGCAGTTCTTC

J gene: TRBJ1-5
V gene: TRBV20-1
CDR3 length: 14
D gene: NA
clone size: NA
CDR3 protein: CSASGDGNNQPQHF
CDR3 DNA: TGCAGTGCTAGTGGGGACGGAAACAATCAGCCCCAGCATTTT

J gene: TRBJ2-7
V gene: TRBV7-2
CDR3 length: 12
D gene: NA
clone size: few
CDR3 protein: CASSLVWHEQYF
CDR3 DNA: TGTGCCAGCAGCTTAGTCTGGCACGAGCAGTACTTC

J gene: TRBJ1-5
V gene: TRBV20-1
CDR3 length: 14
D gene: TRBD1
clone size: NA
CDR3 protein: CSARKGQGDQPQHF
CDR3 DNA: TGCAGTGCTAGAAAGGGACAGGGTGATCAGCCCCAGCATTTT

J gene: TRBJ2-7
V gene: TRBV27
CDR3 length: 15
D gene: TRBD2
clone size: NA
CDR3 protein: CASSLMLAGGYEQYF
CDR3 DNA: TGTGCCAGCAGTTTAATGCTAGCGGGAGGATACGAGCAGTACTTC

J gene: TRBJ1-2
V gene: TRBV6-2/TRBV6-3
CDR3 length: 13
D gene: NA
clone size: NA
CDR3 protein: CASSHGGFSGYTF
CDR3 DNA: TGTGCCAGCAGTCATGGGGGATTTAGTGGCTACACCTTC

J gene: TRBJ2-3
V gene: TRBV7-9
CDR3 length: 15
D gene: TRBD1
clone size: NA
CDR3 protein: CASSPYRGSADTQYF
CDR3 DNA: TGTGCCAGCAGCCCCTACAGGGGAAGTGCAGATACGCAGTATTTT

J gene: TRBJ1-4
V gene: TRBV28
CDR3 length: 16
D gene: TRBD1
clone size: NA
CDR3 protein: CASSRRRQGAKEKLFF
CDR3 DNA: TGTGCCAGCAGCCGCCGCCGACAGGGGGCGAAGGAAAAACTGTTTTTT

J gene: TRBJ2-1
V gene: TRBV2
CDR3 length: 15
D gene: TRBD2
clone size: few
CDR3 protein: CASTRGLAPGDEQFF
CDR3 DNA: TGTGCCAGCACGAGGGGACTAGCCCCAGGGGATGAGCAGTTCTTC

J gene: TRBJ2-4
V gene: TRBV7-8
CDR3 length: 13
D gene: NA
clone size: NA
CDR3 protein: CASSASGANIQYF
CDR3 DNA: TGTGCCAGCAGCGCCTCGGGGGCAAACATTCAGTACTTC

J gene: TRBJ2-1
V gene: TRBV20-1
CDR3 length: 14
D gene: NA
clone size: NA
CDR3 protein: CSARPPGGGNEQFF
CDR3 DNA: TGCAGTGCTAGGCCCCCAGGGGGGGGGAATGAGCAGTTCTTC